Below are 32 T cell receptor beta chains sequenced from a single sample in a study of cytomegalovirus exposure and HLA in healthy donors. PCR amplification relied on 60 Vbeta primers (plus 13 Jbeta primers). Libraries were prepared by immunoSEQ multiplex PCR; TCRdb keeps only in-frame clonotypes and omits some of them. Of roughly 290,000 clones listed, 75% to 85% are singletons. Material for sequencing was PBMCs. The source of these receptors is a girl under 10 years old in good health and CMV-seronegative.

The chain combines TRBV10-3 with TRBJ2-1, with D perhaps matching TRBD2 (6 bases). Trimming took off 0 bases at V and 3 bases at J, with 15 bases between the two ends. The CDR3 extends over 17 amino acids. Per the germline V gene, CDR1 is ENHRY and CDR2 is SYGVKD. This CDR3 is CAISESFDGRVYNEQFF. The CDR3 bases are TGTGCCATCAGTGAGTCATTTGACGGGAGAGTCTACAATGAGCAGTTCTTC.

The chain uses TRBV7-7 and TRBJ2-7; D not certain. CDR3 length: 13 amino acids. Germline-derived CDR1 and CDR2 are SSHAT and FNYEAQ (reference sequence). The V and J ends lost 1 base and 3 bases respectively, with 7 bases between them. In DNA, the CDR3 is TGTGCCAGCAGCTTAGACCCAGACTACGAGCAGTACTTC. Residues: CASSLDPDYEQYF.

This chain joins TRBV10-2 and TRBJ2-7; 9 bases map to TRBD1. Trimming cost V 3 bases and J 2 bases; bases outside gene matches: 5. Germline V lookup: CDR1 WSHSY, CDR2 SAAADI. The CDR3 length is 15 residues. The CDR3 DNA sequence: TGCGCCAGCAGTGACTCGACAGGGGGGACCTACGAGCAGTACTTC. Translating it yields CASSDSTGGTYEQYF.

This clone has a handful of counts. Here the CDR3 reads CASSVGEKWADTQYF. CDR3 nucleotide sequence: TGTGCCAGCAGCGTAGGGGAGAAGTGGGCAGATACGCAGTATTTT. The rearrangement joins TRBV9 to TRBJ2-3; perhaps TRBD2 as D (5 bases). The CDR3 is made up of 15 amino acids. Trimming took 0 bases from V and 4 from J, leaving 12 bases between them. In germline, CDR1 is SGDLS, CDR2 YYNGEE. The entire variable domain, with the rest obtained from reference TRBV9 and TRBJ2-3, is as follows: DSGVTQTPKHLITATGQRVTLRCSPRSGDLSVYWYQQSLDQGLQFLIQYYNGEERAKGNILERFSAQQFPDLHSELNLSSLELGDSALYFCASSVGEKWADTQYFGPGTRLTVL.

This chain's CDR3 is CASSTLGGGPYNEQFF. CDR3 bases: TGTGCCAGTAGTACCCTCGGGGGAGGCCCCTACAATGAGCAGTTCTTC. This chain uses TRBV19 with TRBJ2-1; D is possibly TRBD2 (6 bases). CDR1 LNHDA and CDR2 SQIVND come from the germline V gene (reference sequence). V was pared by 4 bases and J by 2 bases, with 15 bases between. This CDR3 has 16 residues.

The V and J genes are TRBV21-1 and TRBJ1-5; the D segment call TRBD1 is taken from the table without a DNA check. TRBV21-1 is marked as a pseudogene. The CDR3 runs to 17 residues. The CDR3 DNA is TGTGCCAGCAGCAACAGATATGGCAACAGGCGGAAACAGCCCCAGCATTTT. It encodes CASSNRYGNRRKQPQHF.

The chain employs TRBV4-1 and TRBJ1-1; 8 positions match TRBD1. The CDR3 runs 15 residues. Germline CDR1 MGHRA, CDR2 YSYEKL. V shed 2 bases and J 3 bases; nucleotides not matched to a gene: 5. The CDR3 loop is CASSQHRGEDTEAFF. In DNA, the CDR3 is TGCGCCAGCAGCCAACACAGGGGGGAGGACACTGAAGCTTTCTTT.

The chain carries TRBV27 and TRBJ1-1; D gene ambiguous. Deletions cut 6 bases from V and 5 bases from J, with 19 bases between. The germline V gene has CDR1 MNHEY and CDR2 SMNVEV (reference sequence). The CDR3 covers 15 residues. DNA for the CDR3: TGTGCCAGCAGCTCTGGCCGCGGTCACCGTACTGAAGCTTTCTTT. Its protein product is CASSSGRGHRTEAFF.

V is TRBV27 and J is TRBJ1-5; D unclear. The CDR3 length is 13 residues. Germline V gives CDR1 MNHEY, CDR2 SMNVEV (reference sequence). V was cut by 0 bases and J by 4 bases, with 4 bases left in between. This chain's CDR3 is CASSLSRNQPQHF. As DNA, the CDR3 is TGTGCCAGCAGTTTATCACGGAATCAGCCCCAGCATTTT.

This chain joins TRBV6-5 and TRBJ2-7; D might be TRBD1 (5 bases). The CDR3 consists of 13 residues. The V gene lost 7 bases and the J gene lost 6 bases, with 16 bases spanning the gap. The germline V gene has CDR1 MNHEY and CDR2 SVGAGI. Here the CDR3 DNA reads TGTGCCAGCATTAATAGGCAGCAGGGCGAGCAGTACTTC. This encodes CASINRQQGEQYF.

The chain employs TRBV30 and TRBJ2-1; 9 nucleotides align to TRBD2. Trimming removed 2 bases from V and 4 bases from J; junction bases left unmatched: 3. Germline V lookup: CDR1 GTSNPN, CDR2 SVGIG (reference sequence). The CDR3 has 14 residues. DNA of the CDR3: TGTGCCTGGAGTCTAGCGGGACAGTACAATGAGCAGTTCTTC. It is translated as CAWSLAGQYNEQFF.

The CDR3 spells CASSVGDRGTEQYF. CDR3 bases: TGTGCCAGCAGCGTGGGGGACAGGGGAACCGAGCAGTACTTC. The chain carries TRBV9 and TRBJ2-5; 10 bases are shared with TRBD1. The last part of the DNA fits TRBJ2-7 better; the J call may be wrong. There are 14 residues in the CDR3. Germline lookup yields CDR1 SGDLS and CDR2 YYNGEE.

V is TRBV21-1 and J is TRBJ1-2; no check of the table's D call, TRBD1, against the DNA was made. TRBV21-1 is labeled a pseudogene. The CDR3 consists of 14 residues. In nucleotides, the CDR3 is TGTGCCACAAGAGACAGGAATATCTTATATGGCTACACCTTC. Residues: CATRDRNILYGYTF.

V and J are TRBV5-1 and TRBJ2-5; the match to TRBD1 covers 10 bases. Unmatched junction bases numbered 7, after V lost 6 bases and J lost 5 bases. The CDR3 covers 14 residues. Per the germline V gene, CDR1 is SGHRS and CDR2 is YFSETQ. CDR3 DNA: TGCGCCAGCACCCGACAGGGGGCAACGGAGACCCAGTACTTC. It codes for CASTRQGATETQYF.

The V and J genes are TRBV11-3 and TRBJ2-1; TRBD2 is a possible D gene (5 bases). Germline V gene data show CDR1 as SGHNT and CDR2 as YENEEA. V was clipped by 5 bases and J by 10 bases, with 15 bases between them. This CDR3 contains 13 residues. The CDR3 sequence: CASSQKSPGEQFF. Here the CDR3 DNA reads TGTGCCAGCAGCCAAAAGTCCCCGGGAGAGCAGTTCTTC.

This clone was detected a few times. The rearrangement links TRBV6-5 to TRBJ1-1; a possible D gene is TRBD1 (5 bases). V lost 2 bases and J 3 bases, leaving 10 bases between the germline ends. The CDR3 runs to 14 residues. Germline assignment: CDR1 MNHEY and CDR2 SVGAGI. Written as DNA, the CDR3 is TGTGCCAGCAGTTACCAGGGAGGGTACACTGAAGCTTTCTTT. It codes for CASSYQGGYTEAFF.

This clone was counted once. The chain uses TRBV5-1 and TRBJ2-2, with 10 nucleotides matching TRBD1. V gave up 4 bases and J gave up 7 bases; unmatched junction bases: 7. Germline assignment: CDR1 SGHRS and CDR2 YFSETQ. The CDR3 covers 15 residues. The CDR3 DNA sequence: TGCGCCAGCAGCAGCTCCGGGACAGGGGTCGGGGAGCTGTTTTTT. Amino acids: CASSSSGTGVGELFF.

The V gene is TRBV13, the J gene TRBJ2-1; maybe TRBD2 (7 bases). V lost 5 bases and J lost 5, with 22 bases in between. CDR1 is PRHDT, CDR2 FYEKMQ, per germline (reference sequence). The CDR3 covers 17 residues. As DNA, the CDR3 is TGTGCCAGCAGCCATTTATGGGGGCGGGGGCCCGACAATGAGCAGTTCTTC. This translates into CASSHLWGRGPDNEQFF.

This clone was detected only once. The DNA of the CDR3 is TGTGCCAGCAGACGGGACAGACAAAAGCCTATGGCCTACGAGCAGTACTTC. As protein: CASRRDRQKPMAYEQYF. The rearrangement links TRBV28 to TRBJ2-7; TRBD1 matches at 7 bases. The V gene end was trimmed by 6 bases and the J gene end by 2 bases; junction bases not matched to a gene: 16. There are 17 residues in the CDR3. Germline V gives CDR1 MDHEN, CDR2 SYDVKM.

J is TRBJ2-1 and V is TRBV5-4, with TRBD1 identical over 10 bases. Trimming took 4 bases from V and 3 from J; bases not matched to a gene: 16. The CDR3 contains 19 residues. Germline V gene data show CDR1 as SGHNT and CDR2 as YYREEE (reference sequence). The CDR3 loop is CASSLPGQGSGRHYNEQFF. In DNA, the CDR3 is TGTGCCAGCAGCCTTCCGGGACAGGGGAGCGGTCGACACTACAATGAGCAGTTCTTC.

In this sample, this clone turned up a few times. The CDR3 loop is CASSSPGTENIGAFF. CDR3 nucleotide sequence: TGTGCCAGCAGCTCCCCCGGGACAGAGAACATTGGAGCTTTCTTT. The V gene is TRBV7-9, the J gene TRBJ1-1; 7 bases match TRBD1. Germline V gene lookup returns CDR1 SEHNR and CDR2 FQNEAQ (reference sequence). Trimming removed 4 bases from V and 10 bases from J; junction bases left unmatched: 15. The CDR3 runs 15 residues.

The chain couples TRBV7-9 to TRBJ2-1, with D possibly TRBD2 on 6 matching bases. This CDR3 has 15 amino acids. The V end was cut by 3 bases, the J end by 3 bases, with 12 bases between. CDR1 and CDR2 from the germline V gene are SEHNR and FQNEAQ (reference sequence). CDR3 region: CASSFRASDYNEQFF. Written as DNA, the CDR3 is TGTGCCAGCAGCTTCCGGGCTAGCGACTACAATGAGCAGTTCTTC.

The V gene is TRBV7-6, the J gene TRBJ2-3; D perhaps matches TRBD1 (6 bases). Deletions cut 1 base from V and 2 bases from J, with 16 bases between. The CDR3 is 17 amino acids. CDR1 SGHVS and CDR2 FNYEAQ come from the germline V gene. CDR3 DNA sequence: TGTGCCAGCAGCTTAGACCACAGGGAAAGGACCACAGATACGCAGTATTTT. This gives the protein CASSLDHRERTTDTQYF.

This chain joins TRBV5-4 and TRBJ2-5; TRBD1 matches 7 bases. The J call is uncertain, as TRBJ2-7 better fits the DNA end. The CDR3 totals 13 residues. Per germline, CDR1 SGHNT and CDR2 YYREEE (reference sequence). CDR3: CASTIQGSYEQYF. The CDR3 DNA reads TGTGCCAGCACCATACAGGGGTCCTACGAGCAGTACTTC.

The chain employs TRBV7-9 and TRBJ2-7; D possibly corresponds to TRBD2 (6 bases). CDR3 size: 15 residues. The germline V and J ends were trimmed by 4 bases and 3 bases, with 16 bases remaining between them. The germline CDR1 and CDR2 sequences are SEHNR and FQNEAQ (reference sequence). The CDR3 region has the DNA TGTGCCAGCAGCTCTCCCATCCGGGAGTTCTACGAGCAGTACTTC. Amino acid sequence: CASSSPIREFYEQYF.

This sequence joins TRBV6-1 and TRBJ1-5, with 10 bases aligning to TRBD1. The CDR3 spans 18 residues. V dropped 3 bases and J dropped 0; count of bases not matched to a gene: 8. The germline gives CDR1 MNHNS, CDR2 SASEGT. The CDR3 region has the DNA TGTGCCAGCAGTGATGACAGGGGGCGGTTCAGTAGCAATCAGCCCCAGCATTTT. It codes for CASSDDRGRFSSNQPQHF.

CDR3 sequence (DNA): TGCGCCAGCAGCCAGGGGGACAGGGACCCTGAAGCTTTCTTT. As protein: CASSQGDRDPEAFF. V usage is TRBV4-1 and J usage is TRBJ1-1; TRBD1 agrees at 9 bases. From germline, CDR1 is MGHRA and CDR2 YSYEKL. The CDR3 has 14 amino acids. The ends lost 3 bases at V and 6 bases at J; junction bases unmatched: 5.

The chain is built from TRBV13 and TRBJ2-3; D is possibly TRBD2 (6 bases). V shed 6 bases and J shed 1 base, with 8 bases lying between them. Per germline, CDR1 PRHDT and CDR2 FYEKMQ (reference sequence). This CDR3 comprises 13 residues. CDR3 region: CASRQRGTDTQYF. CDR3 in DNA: TGTGCCAGCAGACAGCGGGGCACAGATACGCAGTATTTT.

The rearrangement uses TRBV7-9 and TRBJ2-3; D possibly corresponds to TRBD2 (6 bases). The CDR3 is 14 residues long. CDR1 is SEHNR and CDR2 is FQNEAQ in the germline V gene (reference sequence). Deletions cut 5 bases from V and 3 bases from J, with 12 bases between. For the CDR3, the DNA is TGTGCCAGCAGCCAAGATGGGGGGACAGATACGCAGTATTTT. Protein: CASSQDGGTDTQYF.

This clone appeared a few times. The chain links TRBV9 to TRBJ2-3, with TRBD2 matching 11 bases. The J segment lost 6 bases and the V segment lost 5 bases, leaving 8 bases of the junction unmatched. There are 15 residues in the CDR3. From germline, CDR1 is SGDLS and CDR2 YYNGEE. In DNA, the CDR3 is TGTGCCAGCAGACCACTTAGCGGGGGGGCGGATACGCAGTATTTT. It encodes CASRPLSGGADTQYF. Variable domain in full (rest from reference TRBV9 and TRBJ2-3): DSGVTQTPKHLITATGQRVTLRCSPRSGDLSVYWYQQSLDQGLQFLIQYYNGEERAKGNILERFSAQQFPDLHSELNLSSLELGDSALYFCASRPLSGGADTQYFGPGTRLTVL.

CDR3 loop: CASSSGTGFHEQYF. In DNA, the CDR3 is TGTGCCAGCAGCTCCGGGACAGGGTTCCACGAGCAGTACTTC. The chain is built from TRBV6-5 and TRBJ2-7, with TRBD1 matching over 9 bases. This CDR3 is 14 amino acids long. Germline CDR1 reads MNHEY; CDR2 reads SVGAGI. V trimming: 6 bases; J trimming: 5 bases; junction bases outside the gene matches: 8.

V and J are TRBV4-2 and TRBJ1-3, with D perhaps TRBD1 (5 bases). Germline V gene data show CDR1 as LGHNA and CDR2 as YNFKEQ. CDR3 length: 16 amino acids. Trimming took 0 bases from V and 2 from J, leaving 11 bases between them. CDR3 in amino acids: CASSQESVGAGNTIYF. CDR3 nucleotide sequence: TGTGCCAGCAGCCAAGAATCGGTAGGGGCTGGAAACACCATATATTTT.